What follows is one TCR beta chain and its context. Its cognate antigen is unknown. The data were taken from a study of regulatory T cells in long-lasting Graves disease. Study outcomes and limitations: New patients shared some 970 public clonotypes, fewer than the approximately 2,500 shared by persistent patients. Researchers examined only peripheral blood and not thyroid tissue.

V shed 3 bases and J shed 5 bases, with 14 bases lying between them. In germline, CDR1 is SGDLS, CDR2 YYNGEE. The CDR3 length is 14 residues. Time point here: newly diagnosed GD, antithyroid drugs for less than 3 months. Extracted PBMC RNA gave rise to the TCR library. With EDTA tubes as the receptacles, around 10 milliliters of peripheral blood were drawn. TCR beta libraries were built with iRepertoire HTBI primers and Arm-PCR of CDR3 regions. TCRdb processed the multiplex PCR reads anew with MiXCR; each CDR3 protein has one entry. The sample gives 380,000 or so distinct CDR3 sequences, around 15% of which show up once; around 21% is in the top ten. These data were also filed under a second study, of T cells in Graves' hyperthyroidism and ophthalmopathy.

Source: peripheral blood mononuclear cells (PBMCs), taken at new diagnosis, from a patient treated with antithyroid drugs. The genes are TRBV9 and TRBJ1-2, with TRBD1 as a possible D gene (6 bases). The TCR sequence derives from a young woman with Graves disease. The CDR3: CASSGEEGDYGYTF. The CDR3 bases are TGTGCCAGCAGCGGGGAGGAGGGGGATTATGGCTACACCTTC.